This TCR beta chain was obtained from a study of blood T cell repertoires in COVID-19. The V gene lost 3 bases and the J gene lost 1 base, with 16 bases spanning the gap. Looked up from germline, CDR1 is SGHVS and CDR2 is FQNEAQ. This CDR3 comprises 17 residues. Per the original methods: Estimation of nucleated cell counts relied on the amplification of reference gene primers. Assay used: immunoSEQ multiplex PCR; TCRdb lists only in-frame clones, some missing. The DNA gave D and trimming, while V, J and clone size come from that table. The table records 45,000 to 60,000 clones, approximately 86% of them present only once.

This chain links TRBV7-8 with TRBJ1-3; D unresolved. This receptor was obtained from a human donor with active COVID-19. The donor label of this sample is uncertain. Sequenced material: peripheral blood. The CDR3, as DNA: TGTGCCAGCAGCTTTATGGGAGGTTTAAGTTCTGGAAACACCATATATTTT. Its translation is CASSFMGGLSSGNTIYF.